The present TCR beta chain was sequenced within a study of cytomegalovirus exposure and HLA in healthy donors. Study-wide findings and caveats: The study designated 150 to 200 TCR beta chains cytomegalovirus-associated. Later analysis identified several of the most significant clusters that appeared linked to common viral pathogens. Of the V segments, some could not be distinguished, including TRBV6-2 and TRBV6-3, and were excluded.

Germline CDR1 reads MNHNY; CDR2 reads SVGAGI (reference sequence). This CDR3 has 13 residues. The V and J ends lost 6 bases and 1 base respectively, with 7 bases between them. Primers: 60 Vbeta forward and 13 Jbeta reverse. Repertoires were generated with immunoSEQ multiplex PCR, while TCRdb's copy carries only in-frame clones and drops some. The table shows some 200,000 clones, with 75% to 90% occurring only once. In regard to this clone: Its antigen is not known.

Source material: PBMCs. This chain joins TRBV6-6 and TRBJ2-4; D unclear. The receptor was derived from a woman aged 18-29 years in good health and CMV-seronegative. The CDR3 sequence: CASSDIAKNIQYF. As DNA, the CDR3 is TGTGCCAGCAGCGACATTGCCAAAAACATTCAGTACTTC.